What follows are 8 T cell receptor beta chains derived from one specimen sequenced in a study of T-cell reconstitution after alpha-beta-depleted transplantation in children. For TCRbeta, the library was prepared with unique molecular identifiers. TCRdb re-derived calls from the PCR reads in MiXCR, one entry per CDR3 protein. Of a few hundred thousand distinct CDR3 sequences in the sample, about an eighth were seen once. This specimen was PBMCs from the stem cell graft donor, taken from the stem cell graft. Receptors originate from a human donor who donated a stem cell graft to a child with combined immunodeficiency.

This clonotype appeared a few times. The V gene is TRBV29-1, the J gene TRBJ2-3; possible D gene TRBD1, 6 bases. Trimming took 4 bases from V and 4 from J, leaving 18 bases between them. CDR1 is SQVTM and CDR2 is ANQGSEA in the germline V gene. The CDR3 spans 15 residues. For the CDR3, the DNA is TGCAGCGTTGGTATCAGGGCAGGGGTCCCAGATACGCAGTATTTT. Translation gives CSVGIRAGVPDTQYF.

This clonotype was counted many times. This sequence joins TRBV5-1 and TRBJ2-7, with TRBD1 identical over 11 bases. The CDR3 contains 15 residues. After removal of 4 bases from V and 4 bases from J, the junction contained 7 bases not matched to a gene. The V gene's germline CDR1 is SGHRS and CDR2 YFSETQ. CDR3 DNA sequence: TGCGCCAGCAGCCCTCGGACAGGGGGCCCATACGAGCAGTACTTC. Protein product: CASSPRTGGPYEQYF.

This clonotype was seen only a few times. The chain is built from TRBV12-3 or TRBV12-4 and TRBJ1-6, with a tentative D call TRBD1 (6 bases). The CDR3 has 16 amino acids. Trimming pared 6 bases from V and 9 bases from J, leaving 21 bases between. DNA for the CDR3: TGTGCCAGCAGGATCGCAGGAGGGGGTGCGAGTTCACCCCTCCACTTT. Translated: CASRIAGGGASSPLHF.

The chain uses TRBV29-1 and TRBJ1-5; 7 bases align to TRBD1. Per the germline V gene, CDR1 is SQVTM and CDR2 is ANQGSEA. CDR3 length: 20 residues. Trimming removed 5 bases from V and 2 bases from J; junction bases left unmatched: 24. The CDR3 region is CSVPPWCGQDPTGGNQPQHF. CDR3 bases: TGCAGCGTTCCCCCCTGGTGTGGACAGGACCCTACGGGGGGCAATCAGCCCCAGCATTTT.

This clonotype was picked up a small number of times. The CDR3 nucleotides are TGTGCCAGCAGTTATGGCCAGGGTGAGGAAAAACTGTTTTTT. It codes for CASSYGQGEEKLFF. The rearrangement uses TRBV6-5 and TRBJ1-4, with D maybe TRBD1 (5 bases). The CDR3 is made up of 14 amino acids. The V gene lost 3 bases and the J gene lost 8 bases, with 13 bases spanning the gap. The germline V gene encodes CDR1 MNHEY and CDR2 SVGAGI.

This clonotype was observed a handful of times. The chain uses TRBV11-2 and TRBJ1-2; no clear D. The CDR3 is made up of 13 amino acids. The germline V gene has CDR1 SGHAT and CDR2 FQNNGV. V was pared by 6 bases and J by 2 bases, with 10 bases between. The chain's CDR3 is CASRAIRNYGYTF. CDR3 bases: TGTGCCAGCAGGGCAATTAGGAACTATGGCTACACCTTC.

V is TRBV12-3 or TRBV12-4 and J is TRBJ2-7; no reliable D call. This CDR3 has 14 amino acids. V was cut by 0 bases and J by 6 bases, with 12 bases left in between. The CDR3 region is CASSLAVRPTEQYF. The DNA for the CDR3 is TGTGCCAGCAGTTTAGCGGTAAGGCCAACCGAGCAGTACTTC.

This clonotype was detected many times. This chain uses TRBV29-1 with TRBJ1-5; 9 nucleotides agree with TRBD1. The CDR3 totals 14 residues. Germline lookup yields CDR1 SQVTM and CDR2 ANQGSEA. With V trimmed by 6 bases and J by 3 bases, 6 bases remained unmatched. CDR3 sequence (DNA): TGCAGCGTCGGGACAGGGAAGACCAATCAGCCCCAGCATTTT. Amino acids: CSVGTGKTNQPQHF.